The clone carrying this T cell receptor (beta chain) was seen only a few times. Its target is not known. The data were taken from a study of T-cell reconstitution after alpha-beta-depleted transplantation in children. Whole-study findings and limits: At around two months after transplant, the alpha-beta T cells were reportedly derived from several hundred expanded clones that came from non-depleted graft cells. From newly produced T cells came most of the T-cell counts and diversity one year after transplant. There were some patients whose high TCRbeta diversity at day 60 came from surviving recipient T cells and thymic progenitors.

Germline V gene data show CDR1 as SNHLY and CDR2 as FYNNEI. CDR3 length equals 15 residues. Trimming took 7 bases from V and 4 from J, leaving 19 bases between them. Preparation of the TCRbeta library was carried out with unique molecular identifiers. TCRdb used MiXCR to reprocess the PCR reads, holding one entry per CDR3 protein. The sample gives 700,000 to 950,000 distinct CDR3 sequences, 15% to 20% of which show up once; just under 5% is in the top ten. The sample was PBMCs, mostly from graft donor cells, taken 360 days after TCRalphabeta/CD19-depleted stem cell transplant. The chain employs TRBV2 and TRBJ2-5, with D perhaps TRBD2 (5 bases). The TCR was taken from a male patient under 18 who had a stem cell transplant for acute lymphoblastic leukemia, so the T cells may come from the graft donor. The DNA for the CDR3 is TGTGCCAGCACCCCAGAGGGCTGGAGAAGAGAGACCCAGTACTTC. Translation: CASTPEGWRRETQYF.